The present T cell receptor beta chain was sequenced within a study of a mutant IDH1 vaccine in newly diagnosed glioma. Whole-study context: The study started vaccination 4-6 weeks after radiotherapy alone, or with temozolomide cycles.

As regards this clone: Its antigen is currently unknown.

Time point specified: week 47, end of study. Doses comprised 300 ug of mutant IDH1 20-mer peptide each, plus topical imiquimod. CDR3 length equals 14 residues. The germline gives CDR1 SGHAT, CDR2 FQDESV (reference sequence). The V gene end was trimmed by 3 bases and the J gene end by 5 bases; junction bases not matched to a gene: 6. The method was immunoSEQ multiplex PCR; TCRdb's version includes in-frame clones alone and lacks a portion of them. The sample has about 24,000 clones, more than 70% seen once. Findings of the study overall: No link was apparently found between pseudoprogression and changes in top peripheral T cell clonotypes.

Sequencing used PBMCs, obtained from a glioma patient whose treatment included an IDH1 peptide vaccine. V usage is TRBV11-1 and J usage is TRBJ2-5, with 7 positions matching TRBD1. This clonotype was sampled from a man between 40 and 49 years old with glioma. The CDR3 region is CASSFGTAAETQYF. The CDR3 bases are TGTGCCAGCAGCTTCGGGACAGCCGCGGAGACCCAGTACTTC.